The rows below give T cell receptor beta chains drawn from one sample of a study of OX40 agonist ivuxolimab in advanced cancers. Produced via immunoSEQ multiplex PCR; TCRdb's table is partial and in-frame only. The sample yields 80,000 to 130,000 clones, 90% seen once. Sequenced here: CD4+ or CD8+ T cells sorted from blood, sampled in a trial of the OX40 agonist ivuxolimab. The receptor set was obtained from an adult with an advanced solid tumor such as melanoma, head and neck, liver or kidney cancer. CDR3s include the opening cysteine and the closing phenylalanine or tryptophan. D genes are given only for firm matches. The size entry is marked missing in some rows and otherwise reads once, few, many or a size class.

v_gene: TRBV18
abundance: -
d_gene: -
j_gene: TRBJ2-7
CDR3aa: CASSQDTASSYEQYF
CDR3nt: TGTGCCAGCTCTCAAGACACAGCAAGCTCCTACGAGCAGTACTTC

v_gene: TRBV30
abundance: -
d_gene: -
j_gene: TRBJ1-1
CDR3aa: CAWDKQGNTEAFF
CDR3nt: TGTGCCTGGGACAAACAGGGGAACACTGAAGCTTTCTTT

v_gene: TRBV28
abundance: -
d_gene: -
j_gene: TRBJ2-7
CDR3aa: CASSRPPSYEQYF
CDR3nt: TGTGCCAGCAGCCGCCCGCCCAGCTACGAGCAGTACTTC

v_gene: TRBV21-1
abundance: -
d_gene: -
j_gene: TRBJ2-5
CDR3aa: CASSKDGGPTGETQYF
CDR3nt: TGTGCCAGCAGCAAAGATGGGGGCCCGACCGGGGAGACCCAGTACTTC

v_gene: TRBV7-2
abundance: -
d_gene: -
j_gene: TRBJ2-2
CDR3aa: CASSQDSANTGELFF
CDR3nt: TGTGCCAGCAGCCAGGACAGCGCGAACACCGGGGAGCTGTTTTTT

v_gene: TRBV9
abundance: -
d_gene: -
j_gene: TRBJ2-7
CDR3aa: CASSVGPTGTYEQYF
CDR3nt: TGTGCCAGCAGCGTAGGGCCGACGGGAACCTACGAGCAGTACTTC

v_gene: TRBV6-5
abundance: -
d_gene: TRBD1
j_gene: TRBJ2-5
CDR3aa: CASTLQGSETQYF
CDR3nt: TGTGCCAGCACCCTACAGGGGTCAGAGACCCAGTACTTC

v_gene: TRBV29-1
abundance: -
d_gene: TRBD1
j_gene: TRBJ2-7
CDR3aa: CSAKAGTGGSEQYF
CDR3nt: TGCAGCGCCAAGGCCGGGACAGGGGGCTCCGAGCAGTACTTC

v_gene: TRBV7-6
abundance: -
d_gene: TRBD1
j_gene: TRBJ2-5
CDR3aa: CASSLGDRDQETQYF
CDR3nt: TGTGCCAGCAGCTTAGGGGACAGGGACCAAGAGACCCAGTACTTC

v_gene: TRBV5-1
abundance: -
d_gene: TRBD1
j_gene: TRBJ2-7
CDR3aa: CASSWGQGKYEQYF
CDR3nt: TGCGCCAGCAGCTGGGGACAGGGGAAATACGAGCAGTACTTC

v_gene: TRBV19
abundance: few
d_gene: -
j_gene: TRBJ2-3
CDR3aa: CASGERRDTQYF
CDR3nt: TGTGCCAGTGGGGAACGAAGGGATACGCAGTATTTT

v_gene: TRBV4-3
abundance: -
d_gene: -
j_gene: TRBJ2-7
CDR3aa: CASSQDHGAGAYEQYF
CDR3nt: TGCGCCAGCAGCCAAGATCACGGAGCCGGGGCCTACGAGCAGTACTTC

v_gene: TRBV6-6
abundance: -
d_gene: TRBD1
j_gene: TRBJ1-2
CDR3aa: CASIFRQGGIGYTF
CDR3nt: TGTGCCAGCATCTTCCGACAGGGGGGAATTGGCTACACCTTC

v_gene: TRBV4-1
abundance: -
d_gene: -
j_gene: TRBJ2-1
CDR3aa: CASSQGLATYNEQFF
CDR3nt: TGCGCCAGCAGCCAAGGGCTAGCAACCTACAATGAGCAGTTCTTC

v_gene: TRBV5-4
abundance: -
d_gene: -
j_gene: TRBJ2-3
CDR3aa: CASSRRTETQYF
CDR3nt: TGTGCCAGCAGCCGCCGGACAGAAACGCAGTATTTT

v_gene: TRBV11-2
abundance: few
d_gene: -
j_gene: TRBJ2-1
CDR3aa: CASSLTPSGINEQFF
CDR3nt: TGTGCCAGCAGTCTCACCCCCTCGGGGATCAATGAGCAGTTCTTC

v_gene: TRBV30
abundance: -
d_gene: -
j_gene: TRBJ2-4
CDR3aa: CAWSAVLNIQYF
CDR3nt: TGTGCCTGGAGCGCAGTCTTGAACATTCAGTACTTC

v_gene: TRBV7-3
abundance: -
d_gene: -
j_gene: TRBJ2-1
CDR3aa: CASSLTGSAEQFF
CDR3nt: TGTGCCAGCAGCTTAACGGGGAGCGCGGAGCAGTTCTTC

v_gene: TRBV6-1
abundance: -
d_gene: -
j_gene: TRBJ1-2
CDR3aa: CASSDGGRYYGYTF
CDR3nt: TGTGCCAGCAGTGATGGGGGGCGCTACTATGGCTACACCTTC

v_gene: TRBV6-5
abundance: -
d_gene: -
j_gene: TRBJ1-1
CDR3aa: CASSYSLMNTEAFF
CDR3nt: TGTGCCAGCAGTTACTCGCTCATGAACACTGAAGCTTTCTTT

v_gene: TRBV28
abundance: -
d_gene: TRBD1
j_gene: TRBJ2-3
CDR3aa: CASTIHRGTDTQYF
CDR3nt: TGTGCCAGCACAATTCACAGGGGGACAGATACGCAGTATTTT

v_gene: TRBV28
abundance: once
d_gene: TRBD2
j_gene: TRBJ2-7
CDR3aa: CASSLSSGRSYEQYF
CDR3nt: TGTGCCAGCAGTTTATCTAGCGGGAGGTCCTACGAGCAGTACTTC

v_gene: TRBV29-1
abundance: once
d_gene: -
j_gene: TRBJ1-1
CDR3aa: CSVEYGRMTEAFF
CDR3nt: TGCAGCGTTGAATACGGGAGGATGACTGAAGCTTTCTTT

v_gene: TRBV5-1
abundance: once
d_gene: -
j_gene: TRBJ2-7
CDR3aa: CASSLRLRDYEQYF
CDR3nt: TGCGCCAGCAGCTTGCGCCTGAGGGACTACGAGCAGTACTTC